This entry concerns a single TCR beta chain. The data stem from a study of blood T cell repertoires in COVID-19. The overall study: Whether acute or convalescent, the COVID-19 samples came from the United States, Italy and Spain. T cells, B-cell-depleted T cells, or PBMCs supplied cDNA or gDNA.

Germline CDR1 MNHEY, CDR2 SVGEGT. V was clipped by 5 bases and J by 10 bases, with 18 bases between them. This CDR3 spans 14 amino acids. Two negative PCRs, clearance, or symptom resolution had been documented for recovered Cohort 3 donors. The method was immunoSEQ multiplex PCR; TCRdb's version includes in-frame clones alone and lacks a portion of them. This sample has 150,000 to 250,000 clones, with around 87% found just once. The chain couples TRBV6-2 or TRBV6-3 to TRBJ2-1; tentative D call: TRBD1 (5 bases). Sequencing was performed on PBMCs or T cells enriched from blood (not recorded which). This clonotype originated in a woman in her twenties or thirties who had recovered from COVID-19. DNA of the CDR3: TGTGCCAGCAGTCCCGATCTCCGGACAAACGAGCAGTTCTTC. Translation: CASSPDLRTNEQFF.